The TCR beta chain described here comes from a study of blood T cell repertoires in COVID-19. The CDR3 covers 17 residues. V dropped 7 bases and J dropped 5; count of bases not matched to a gene: 15. The germline V gene encodes CDR1 LNHDA and CDR2 SQIVND (reference sequence). Authors' processing steps: Amplification of reference gene primers provided the estimated nucleated cell counts. The method was immunoSEQ multiplex PCR; TCRdb's version includes in-frame clones alone and lacks a portion of them. That table gives V, J and clone size, and the DNA gave D and trimming. This table has 150,000 to 200,000 clones, 81% appearing once.

This clonotype was sampled from an elderly woman with COVID-19, enrolled during active disease. The sequenced sample consisted of peripheral blood. The chain recombines TRBV19 with TRBJ1-1, with TRBD1 matching 11 bases. The CDR3 is CASTAGPDRGRRTEAFF. In nucleotides, the CDR3 is TGTGCCAGTACCGCCGGGCCGGACAGGGGGCGGCGGACTGAAGCTTTCTTT.